The 30 T cell receptor beta chains in this list originate from one sample, sequenced in a study of T cells in Graves' hyperthyroidism and ophthalmopathy. Amplification yielded TCR beta CDR3 regions, with RNA transcripts as the source. HTBI primers were employed in a first-round RT-PCR of the TCR CDR3. TCRdb processed the multiplex PCR reads anew with MiXCR; each CDR3 protein has one entry. The sample carries almost 600,000 distinct CDR3 sequences, roughly 14% recorded once. Sequencing was done on a sample of blood. All receptors derive from a woman younger than 45 with Graves' hyperthyroidism that later progressed to Graves' ophthalmopathy.

This clonotype was seen at least ten times. This chain links TRBV12-3 or TRBV12-4 with TRBJ2-5, with D perhaps matching TRBD1 or TRBD2 (5 bases each). With 5 bases removed from V and 5 bases from J, the gap between germline ends came to 15 bases. The CDR3 totals 14 residues. In nucleotides, the CDR3 is TGTGCCAGCAGTCCCAGGGAGCTATCGGAGACCCAGTACTTC. Protein: CASSPRELSETQYF.

This chain links TRBV10-3 with TRBJ2-1; 12 nucleotides line up with TRBD2. The germline V gene has CDR1 ENHRY and CDR2 SYGVKD. The V segment lost 11 bases and the J segment 2 bases; nucleotides outside the gene matches: 4. The CDR3 is made up of 14 amino acids. CDR3 DNA: TGTGCCTCACTAGCGGGAGGAGCCTACAATGAGCAGTTCTTC. Protein: CASLAGGAYNEQFF.

Many counts were recorded for this clonotype. The genes are TRBV5-6 and TRBJ2-7; D gene unclear. Germline V gene sequence: CDR1 SGHDT, CDR2 YYEEEE. The V end lost 4 bases, the J end lost 2 bases, and 4 bases lay between the germline ends. The CDR3 length is 11 residues. This CDR3 reads CASSKTYEQYF. The CDR3 nucleotides read TGTGCCAGCAGCAAAACCTACGAGCAGTACTTC.

The chain has TRBV19 and TRBJ2-7; D is possibly TRBD1 (5 bases). Germline loops: CDR1 LNHDA, CDR2 SQIVND (reference sequence). V shed 6 bases and J shed 0 bases, with 9 bases lying between them. The CDR3 runs 13 residues. This CDR3 is CASSPDNSYEQYF. CDR3 nucleotides: TGTGCCAGTAGCCCGGACAACTCCTACGAGCAGTACTTC.

V usage is TRBV20-1 and J usage is TRBJ2-3; TRBD1 might be the D (5 bases). The CDR3 consists of 14 residues. Per germline, CDR1 DFQATT and CDR2 SNEGSKA (reference sequence). The ends were cut back, 2 bases at V and 3 bases at J, with 12 bases in the middle. In DNA form, the CDR3 reads TGCAGTGCTAGATTCTCCCAGGGAACAGATACGCAGTATTTT. Translating gives CSARFSQGTDTQYF.

This clonotype was found many times. The V call is TRBV28, the J call TRBJ1-1, with D maybe TRBD1 (5 bases). CDR3 length: 19 amino acids. Per germline, CDR1 MDHEN and CDR2 SYDVKM. Trimming shortened V by 6 bases and J by 5 bases, and 31 bases separated the two germline ends. DNA for the CDR3: TGTGCCAGCAGCATAAATTTGGGGCAAGGGTTGGTCTTTATGACTGAAGCTTTCTTT. Protein sequence: CASSINLGQGLVFMTEAFF.

This rearrangement joins TRBV6-1 to TRBJ2-4; D not certain. Trimming removed 11 bases from V and 1 base from J, with 18 bases in between. The CDR3 runs to 15 residues. CDR1 and CDR2 from the germline V gene are MNHNS and SASEGT. The chain's CDR3 is CAATVQAAAKNIQYF. In DNA, the CDR3 is TGTGCCGCCACGGTCCAGGCGGCGGCCAAAAACATTCAGTACTTC.

At least ten counts were recorded for this clonotype. The chain employs TRBV28 and TRBJ1-4; TRBD1 aligns across 11 bases. CDR3 size: 16 residues. J lost 2 bases, V lost 6 bases, and 5 bases had no gene match. CDR1 and CDR2 from the germline V gene are MDHEN and SYDVKM. This chain's CDR3 is CASSQGQGGTNEKLFF. As DNA, the CDR3 is TGTGCCAGCAGCCAGGGACAGGGGGGCACTAATGAAAAACTGTTTTTT.

This chain links TRBV29-1 with TRBJ1-6; D gene ambiguous. Germline CDR1 is SQVTM and CDR2 is ANQGSEA. The CDR3 runs 15 residues. Trimming pared 5 bases from V and 0 bases from J, leaving 11 bases between. CDR3 region: CSVQSTSSYNSPLHF. The CDR3 nucleotides are TGCAGCGTTCAGTCTACCAGCTCCTATAATTCACCCCTCCACTTT. Full variable domain (rest looked up from reference TRBV29-1 and TRBJ1-6): SAVISQKPSRDICQRGTSLTIQCQVDSQVTMMFWYRQQPGQSLTLIATANQGSEATYESGFVIDKFPISRPNLTFSTLTVSNMSPEDSSIYLCSVQSTSSYNSPLHFGNGTRLTVT.

This clonotype was detected many times. The rearrangement joins TRBV19 to TRBJ2-1, with 11 bases aligning to TRBD2. V trimming: 6 bases; J trimming: 4 bases; junction bases outside the gene matches: 8. Per germline, CDR1 LNHDA and CDR2 SQIVND (reference sequence). This CDR3 contains 16 residues. In DNA form, the CDR3 reads TGTGCCAGTAGCCCCTTAGCGGGAGGGCCATACAATGAGCAGTTCTTC. This codes for CASSPLAGGPYNEQFF.

A few counts support this clonotype. At one of its ends the junction is not consistent with the germline gene, which may arise from a read error. The rearrangement uses TRBV10-3 and TRBJ2-3, with 10 bases identical to TRBD2. The CDR3 length is 17 residues. CDR1 is ENHRY, CDR2 SYGVKD, per germline. For the CDR3, the DNA is TGTGCCATCAAGCCCCTAGCGGGAGAGGAGGGCACCGATACGCAGTATTTT. Translated: CAIKPLAGEEGTDTQYF.

This clonotype was observed many times. The chain recombines TRBV3-1 with TRBJ1-6; a weak D match, TRBD1 (5 bases). The V end lost 1 base, the J end lost 8 bases, and 9 bases lay between the germline ends. The V gene's germline CDR1 is LGHDT and CDR2 YNNKEL (reference sequence). The CDR3 is made up of 14 amino acids. The CDR3 loop reads CASSQGGRDSPLHF. The CDR3 DNA sequence: TGTGCCAGCAGCCAAGGGGGCAGGGATTCACCCCTCCACTTT. Full variable domain (remainder filled in from reference TRBV3-1 and TRBJ1-6): DTAVSQTPKYLVTQMGNDKSIKCEQNLGHDTMYWYKQDSKKFLKIMFSYNNKELIINETVPNRFSPKSPDKAHLNLHINSLELGDSAVYFCASSQGGRDSPLHFGNGTRLTVT.

This clonotype was detected ten times or more. The V gene is TRBV5-1, the J gene TRBJ1-2; 7 positions match TRBD1. The J segment lost 7 bases and the V segment lost 0 bases, leaving 12 bases of the junction unmatched. Germline lookup yields CDR1 SGHRS and CDR2 YFSETQ. The CDR3 consists of 16 residues. Here the CDR3 reads CASSLETGQAAAGYTF. The CDR3, as DNA: TGCGCCAGCAGCTTGGAAACTGGACAGGCCGCTGCTGGCTACACCTTC.

This clonotype was recorded at least ten times. The chain is built from TRBV28 and TRBJ2-7; TRBD1 aligns across 11 bases. The CDR3 runs 12 residues. V lost 8 bases, J lost 3 bases, and 0 bases stayed unmatched. Germline values: CDR1 MDHEN, CDR2 SYDVKM. The CDR3 bases are TGTGCCAGCGGGACAGGGGGCTACGAGCAGTACTTC. It is translated as CASGTGGYEQYF.

The gene calls are TRBV5-5 and TRBJ2-1; the D call may be TRBD1 or TRBD2 (5 bases each). The CDR3 has 13 amino acids. Germline CDR1 and CDR2: SGHKS and YYEKEE (reference sequence). Trimming took off 2 bases at V and 11 bases at J, with 14 bases between the two ends. Here the CDR3 reads CASSFRDLGQQFF. The CDR3 DNA reads as TGTGCCAGCAGCTTCCGGGACCTCGGGCAGCAGTTCTTC.

This clonotype was observed at least ten times. The rearrangement uses TRBV3-1 and TRBJ2-7, with 7 bases aligning to TRBD1. With 7 bases clipped from V and 3 bases from J, the junction kept 15 bases outside the gene matches. Germline V gene data show CDR1 as LGHDT and CDR2 as YNNKEL (reference sequence). CDR3 length: 16 residues. Here the CDR3 DNA reads TGTGCCAGCACCCCGAAGGTGACAGGGCGACTCTACGAGCAGTACTTC. Its protein is CASTPKVTGRLYEQYF.

The sample holds many counts of this clonotype. CDR3 nucleotides: TGTGCCAGCAGTTCTAGGGGATCGGGAGCTTTCTTT. As protein: CASSSRGSGAFF. The V and J genes are TRBV6-2 or TRBV6-3 and TRBJ1-1; D is possibly TRBD1 (5 bases). The CDR3 length is 12 residues. V was clipped by 4 bases and J by 10 bases, with 13 bases between them. Per germline, CDR1 MNHEY and CDR2 SVGEGT.

This clonotype showed up many times. This chain links TRBV20-1 with TRBJ2-5, with D possibly being TRBD1 (6 bases). This CDR3 spans 15 amino acids. From germline, CDR1 is DFQATT and CDR2 SNEGSKA (reference sequence). The ends were cut back, 0 bases at V and 3 bases at J, with 14 bases in the middle. CDR3: CSARDAGPGEETQYF. CDR3 DNA: TGCAGTGCTAGAGACGCCGGCCCAGGGGAAGAGACCCAGTACTTC.

At least ten counts were recorded for this clonotype. This sequence joins TRBV3-1 and TRBJ1-2, with unresolved D. V lost 4 bases, J lost 0 bases, and 6 bases lay in between. This CDR3 has 13 residues. Germline V gene lookup returns CDR1 LGHDT and CDR2 YNNKEL (reference sequence). CDR3 nucleotides: TGTGCCAGCAGCCCAGTAGCTAACTATGGCTACACCTTC. This gives the protein CASSPVANYGYTF.

Ten or more counts support this clonotype. CDR3 residues: CASSPDRDQPQHF. The CDR3 region has the DNA TGTGCCAGCAGCCCAGACAGAGATCAGCCCCAGCATTTT. The chain carries TRBV18 and TRBJ1-5; weak D call: TRBD1 (5 bases). Germline V gene sequence: CDR1 KGHSH, CDR2 LQKENI. The CDR3 loop spans 13 amino acids. V was pared by 8 bases and J by 5 bases, with 13 bases between.

With respect to this clonotype: A much larger clone differs by one base, so this may be a read error. This chain uses TRBV30 with TRBJ2-7; TRBD2 matches 7 bases. Germline CDR1 and CDR2: GTSNPN and SVGIG (reference sequence). The CDR3 spans 14 residues. CDR3 in amino acids: CAWSRLAEYYERYF. As DNA, the CDR3 is TGTGCCTGGAGTAGGCTAGCGGAATACTACGAGCGGTACTTC.

This clonotype occurred many times. This sequence joins TRBV7-9 and TRBJ2-3; the match to TRBD1 covers 8 bases. The CDR3 sequence is 16 residues long. The germline CDR1 and CDR2 sequences are SEHNR and FQNEAQ (reference sequence). V shed 1 base and J 2 bases; nucleotides not matched to a gene: 5. The CDR3 sequence: CASSLVGQVYTDTQYF. For the CDR3, the DNA is TGTGCCAGCAGCTTAGTGGGACAGGTATACACAGATACGCAGTATTTT.

This clonotype was counted ten times or more. The J gene is TRBJ1-2, the V gene TRBV6-6, with a weak D call TRBD1 (6 bases). The V gene lost 2 bases and the J gene lost 5 bases, with 12 bases spanning the gap. The germline V gene encodes CDR1 MNHNY and CDR2 SVGAGI (reference sequence). The CDR3 is made up of 14 amino acids. The CDR3 DNA reads TGTGCCAGCAGTTACCGAAGGACAGAGTATGGCTACACCTTC. Translation gives CASSYRRTEYGYTF.

Details on this clonotype: A read error may be the cause here, since a much bigger clone is one base away. The J gene is TRBJ2-1, the V gene TRBV29-1; TRBD2 might be the D (5 bases). The J call may be wrong; the DNA end is better matched by TRBJ2-7. Germline V gene lookup returns CDR1 SQVTM and CDR2 ANQGSEA. The CDR3 has 13 amino acids. The CDR3 is CSARPSSYNEQYF. DNA for the CDR3: TGCAGCGCTCGACCTAGCTCCTACAATGAGCAGTACTTC.

In this sample, this clonotype turned up many times. Written as DNA, the CDR3 is TGTGCCAGCAGCGTAGCTCCTGGGCGGGATGAGCAGTTCTTC. As protein: CASSVAPGRDEQFF. The chain couples TRBV9 to TRBJ2-1; perhaps TRBD2 as D (5 bases). This CDR3 has 14 amino acids. With 0 bases removed from V and 8 bases from J, the gap between germline ends came to 12 bases. From germline, CDR1 is SGDLS and CDR2 YYNGEE.

Ten or more counts support this clonotype. J is TRBJ2-3 and V is TRBV27; 9 bases are shared with TRBD2. Germline CDR1 MNHEY, CDR2 SMNVEV (reference sequence). The CDR3 length is 17 residues. V lost 6 bases to trimming and J lost 3 bases; unmatched junction nucleotides: 13. The CDR3 DNA reads TGTGCCAGCAGCCCCTTCCCGACTAGCGGAGATACAGATACGCAGTATTTT. Translating gives CASSPFPTSGDTDTQYF.

This clonotype has more than one count but fewer than ten. The chain couples TRBV11-1 to TRBJ1-4, with a possible D match to TRBD1 (5 bases). The germline V gene encodes CDR1 SGHAT and CDR2 FQDESV (reference sequence). The CDR3 covers 12 residues. Between the trimmed V and J ends, which lost 5 bases and 13 bases, there was a span of 14 bases. CDR3 sequence: CASSHPGGRLFF. The CDR3 DNA sequence: TGTGCCAGCAGCCACCCCGGGGGAAGACTGTTTTTT.

This clonotype was seen ten or more times. The chain combines TRBV9 with TRBJ1-3; D gene uncertain. The V end was cut by 6 bases, the J end by 8 bases, with 21 bases between. Germline CDR1 and CDR2: SGDLS and YYNGEE. The CDR3 is 15 residues long. The CDR3 sequence: CASNSFGSAQDTIYF. CDR3 coding DNA: TGTGCCAGCAACTCCTTCGGCAGCGCCCAGGACACCATATATTTT.

As for this clonotype: A much larger clone lies a single base off, so this may be a read error. This chain's CDR3 is CAGSPWNSGSTGELFF. For the CDR3, the DNA is TGTGCCGGCTCACCATGGAACAGTGGTAGCACCGGGGAGCTGTTTTTT. The rearrangement links TRBV18 to TRBJ2-2; D is unresolved. From germline, CDR1 is KGHSH and CDR2 LQKENI. The CDR3 is 16 residues long.

This clonotype appeared a few times. This chain joins TRBV6-2 or TRBV6-3 and TRBJ2-7; D not certain. Germline loops: CDR1 MNHEY, CDR2 SVGEGT. V was trimmed by 7 bases and J by 7 bases, leaving 17 bases between them. The CDR3 covers 13 residues. The CDR3 region is CASITQAHGEQYF. The CDR3 nucleotides read TGTGCCAGCATCACCCAAGCCCACGGGGAGCAGTACTTC.